These 17 T cell receptor beta chains were all obtained from the same sample, sequenced in a study of T cell responses to AZD1222 COVID-19 vaccine (dated by TCRdb to about 2021). Preparation of the library involved the immunoSEQ multiplex PCR assay. Imported from immuneACCESS, the table was reduced by TCRdb to in-frame sequences with V and J called. These copies leave out some clones; in studies compared against another copy, an unresolved V gene accounts for under half, and the cause of the remainder is not known. In this sample the table shows some 140,000 clones, roughly 90% of which occur a single time. The top ten clonotypes cover roughly 2.9% of the sample. The sample's time point label is to be understood as: baseline before first vaccination. Sequencing was performed on peripheral blood, taken on day 0 of AZD1222 vaccination. These receptors originate from an adult in good health.

The table lists this clone with a few counts. This chain connects TRBV7-2 to TRBJ1-1; D is ambiguous. With 5 bases removed from V and 7 bases from J, the gap between germline ends came to 11 bases. CDR1 SGHTA and CDR2 FQGNSA come from the germline V gene. The CDR3 is 12 amino acids. The CDR3 region has the DNA TGTGCCAGCAGCCAATCGAGGGTTGAAGCTTTCTTT. Translating it yields CASSQSRVEAFF.

The rearrangement uses TRBV5-1 and TRBJ1-2; 10 bases match TRBD1. The CDR3 spans 15 residues. The trim removed 4 bases at V and 4 bases at J, leaving 7 bases unmatched. Germline CDR1 SGHRS, CDR2 YFSETQ. The CDR3, as DNA: TGCGCCAGCAGCCAAGGGACAGGGGCCGGCTATGGCTACACCTTC. Protein sequence: CASSQGTGAGYGYTF.

This chain links TRBV7-2 with TRBJ1-3, with 7 bases fitting TRBD1. Germline trimming cut 3 bases from V and 3 bases from J; bases unmatched to any gene: 2. CDR3 length: 14 residues. Germline V gene lookup returns CDR1 SGHTA and CDR2 FQGNSA. CDR3 in amino acids: CASSFWDSGNTIYF. CDR3 DNA: TGTGCCAGCAGCTTCTGGGACAGTGGAAACACCATATATTTT. The complete variable domain, with remaining parts taken from reference TRBV7-2 and TRBJ1-3, reads GAGVSQSPSNKVTEKGKDVELRCDPISGHTALYWYRQSLGQGLEFLIYFQGNSAPDKSGLPSDRFSAERTGGSVSTLTIQRTQQEDSAVYLCASSFWDSGNTIYFGEGSWLTVV.

This clone was counted a single time. The rearrangement uses TRBV7-9 and TRBJ1-1, with D uncertain. Germline V gene data show CDR1 as SEHNR and CDR2 as FQNEAQ (reference sequence). This CDR3 has 14 amino acids. Trimming took 5 bases from V and 6 from J, leaving 16 bases between them. The CDR3 bases are TGTGCCAGCAGCCAGGACCGGGGAATGCCTGAAGCTTTCTTT. This encodes CASSQDRGMPEAFF.

This rearrangement joins TRBV4-1 to TRBJ1-2; D gene uncertain. CDR1 and CDR2 from the germline V gene are MGHRA and YSYEKL. This CDR3 is 14 amino acids long. V shed 1 base and J shed 8 bases, with 14 bases lying between them. For the CDR3, the DNA is TGCGCCAGCAGCCAAGGACGGGTTGACCGGGGCTACACCTTC. It encodes CASSQGRVDRGYTF.

As to this clone: One junction end disagrees with the germline gene, perhaps due to a read error. The CDR3 nucleotides are TGTGCCAGCAGTCCCCTCGGGACACCCGTAAGCTTC. The encoded protein is CASSPLGTPVSF. This rearrangement joins TRBV6-6 to TRBJ2-7; a weak D match, TRBD1 (6 bases). There are 12 residues in the CDR3. CDR1 and CDR2 from the germline V gene are MNHNY and SVGAGI (reference sequence).

The chain recombines TRBV3-1 (or the pseudogene TRBV3-2) with TRBJ1-1; the D gene is possibly TRBD1 (5 bases). V lost 1 base and J lost 8, with 11 bases in between. The CDR3 sequence is 13 residues long. The germline V gene has CDR1 LGHDT and CDR2 YNNKEL (reference sequence). As DNA, the CDR3 is TGTGCCAGCAGCCAAGTGCCAGGGCGGGAAGCTTTCTTT. Its translation is CASSQVPGREAFF.

The V call is TRBV4-3, the J call TRBJ2-7; possible D gene TRBD1, 7 bases. The CDR3 is 15 amino acids. CDR1 LGHNA and CDR2 YSLEER come from the germline V gene. V gave up 4 bases and J gave up 4 bases, with 17 bases separating them. This chain's CDR3 is CASSRIRDSGYEQYF. CDR3 in DNA: TGCGCCAGCAGCCGAATTCGGGACAGCGGGTACGAGCAGTACTTC.

The chain carries TRBV6-6 and TRBJ1-1; D is undetermined. The CDR3 contains 11 residues. Germline CDR1 and CDR2: MNHNY and SVGAGI (reference sequence). Trimming shortened V by 5 bases and J by 8 bases, and 9 bases separated the two germline ends. The DNA of the CDR3 is TGTGCCAGCAGTGCCTCATACGAAGCTTTCTTT. This encodes CASSASYEAFF.

This sequence joins TRBV10-1 and TRBJ2-7, with no clear D. The germline V gene has CDR1 WNHNN and CDR2 SYGVQD (reference sequence). The CDR3 runs to 9 residues. CDR3 bases: TGCGCATGGAACTACGAGCAGTACTTC. Translation: CAWNYEQYF.

CDR3 in DNA: TGTGCCAGCAGCTTACTGGCGGGGGGTAACAATGAGCAGTTCTTC. Translation gives CASSLLAGGNNEQFF. V usage is TRBV7-2 and J usage is TRBJ2-1; 8 nucleotides agree with TRBD2. The CDR3 has 15 amino acids. V was pared by 2 bases and J by 5 bases, with 5 bases of the junction left unmatched. Germline V gene lookup returns CDR1 SGHTA and CDR2 FQGNSA.

The V gene is TRBV11-2, the J gene TRBJ2-7, with D perhaps TRBD2 (6 bases). Trimming removed 5 bases at V and 0 bases at J, with 20 bases between. There are 17 residues in the CDR3. Germline V gene lookup returns CDR1 SGHAT and CDR2 FQNNGV. The CDR3 region is CASSHPWGVKSSYEQYF. For the CDR3, the DNA is TGTGCCAGCAGCCACCCATGGGGGGTCAAAAGCTCCTACGAGCAGTACTTC.

V gene TRBV27 combines with J gene TRBJ1-1, with a possible D match to TRBD1 (5 bases). Germline V gives CDR1 MNHEY, CDR2 SMNVEV (reference sequence). The CDR3 contains 15 residues. Trimming shortened V by 3 bases and J by 0 bases, and 11 bases separated the two germline ends. CDR3 coding DNA: TGTGCCAGCAGTTTCGGGGCAGGGATGAACACTGAAGCTTTCTTT. This translates into CASSFGAGMNTEAFF.

The chain uses TRBV6-1 and TRBJ1-1, with TRBD1 as a possible D gene (5 bases). The CDR3 sequence is 20 residues long. The germline gives CDR1 MNHNS, CDR2 SASEGT. The ends were cut back, 1 base at V and 4 bases at J, with 28 bases in the middle. CDR3 protein: CASSEGTKRTSRPGGTEAFF. In DNA form, the CDR3 reads TGTGCCAGCAGTGAAGGGACGAAGAGGACATCAAGGCCCGGCGGCACTGAAGCTTTCTTT.

This clone was counted a few times. The V gene is TRBV12-3 or TRBV12-4, the J gene TRBJ2-2; no reliable D call. The CDR3 loop spans 12 amino acids. Trimming shortened V by 4 bases and J by 5 bases, and 5 bases separated the two germline ends. CDR3 sequence (DNA): TGTGCCAGCAGTTCAATTACCGGGGAGCTGTTTTTT. Translation: CASSSITGELFF.

V is TRBV7-2 and J is TRBJ2-7; a weak D match, TRBD1 (6 bases). Germline V lookup: CDR1 SGHTA, CDR2 FQGNSA. V was clipped by 2 bases and J by 4 bases, with 12 bases between them. The CDR3 contains 14 residues. For the CDR3, the DNA is TGTGCCAGCAGCTTAAATTCACAGGGATACGAGCAGTACTTC. Amino acids: CASSLNSQGYEQYF. The full variable domain, in which reference TRBV7-2 and TRBJ2-7 provide the parts outside the CDR3, is GAGVSQSPSNKVTEKGKDVELRCDPISGHTALYWYRQSLGQGLEFLIYFQGNSAPDKSGLPSDRFSAERTGGSVSTLTIQRTQQEDSAVYLCASSLNSQGYEQYFGPGTRLTVT.

This rearrangement joins TRBV6-5 to TRBJ1-6, with D possibly being TRBD1 (6 bases). The germline gives CDR1 MNHEY, CDR2 SVGAGI. The CDR3 is made up of 13 amino acids. The V end was cut by 7 bases, the J end by 7 bases, with 11 bases between. The CDR3: CASKGGANSPLHF. DNA for the CDR3: TGTGCCAGCAAGGGGGGAGCGAATTCACCCCTCCACTTT.